This T cell receptor beta chain was captured in a study of shared T cell receptors in the human thymus (dated by TCRdb to the early 2020s). In terms of the full investigation: The study examined how the human thymus generates shared, self-reactive T-cell receptor alpha chains.

As for this clone: What antigen it recognizes has not been identified. No base-level quality is on record; no much larger clone is a single base apart.

The method was the immunoSEQ multiplex PCR assay. This immuneACCESS table, as held by TCRdb, lists in-frame sequences with V and J called but not all clones. Of the missing ones, under half trace to an unresolved V gene in checked studies; the others have no known cause. In this sample the table shows 500,000 to 750,000 clones, 88% of which occur a single time. 0.0085% to 0.012% of the sample belongs to the ten largest clones. CDR1 and CDR2 are drawn from the germline V gene (reference sequence): MNHEY, SMNVEV. Ends trimmed: V by 3 bases, J by 7 bases; bases unmatched to a gene: 14. Reading from cysteine to phenylalanine, the CDR3 counts 17 amino acids. This entry keeps only the CDR3 DNA: 51 bases, framed from base 1. The sample was also linked to a second study, of human thymus T cells. As that second paper reports: In Finland, the donors were immunologically healthy infants who were having open corrective cardiac surgery for congenital heart defects. Thymus tissue was obtained as surgical resects removed during corrective cardiac surgery. Both the thymic and the peripheral blood repertoires appeared to show biased V and J gene segment usage. The related research reported highly overlapping thymic TCR repertoires among unrelated individuals. The study described the TCR alpha and beta repertoires in roughly 8 infant thymus samples and a few matching peripheral blood samples. Donor ages ranging from about 6 to 250 days were recorded, and about six male and a couple of female infants were included in the cohort. Thymocytes were freed from the tissue by mechanical means and kept at -70 degrees C as pellets of roughly 9-30 million cells. A QIAsymphony instrument was used to extract genomic DNA from frozen cell pellets. The immunoSEQ multiplex PCR assay was used to amplify the TCRB and TCRAD loci from a standardized quantity of quality-controlled genomic DNA. The amplicons spanned the V(D)J region and were long enough to cover the CDR3 and allow V and J genes to be identified. Through the commercial immunoSEQ service, the amplicons were sequenced on an Illumina platform. Primer bias and sequencing errors were corrected as previously described, and TCRAD and TCRB were defined on the basis of the IMGT database. Repertoires were analysed with immunoSEQ Analyzer 3.0 and VDJTools, covering basic statistics, V/J segment usage, diversity estimates, rarefaction and pairwise overlap. To estimate diversity, the Chao1, ChaoE, Efron-Thisted, Shannon and inverse Simpson indices were applied, and diversity was also estimated on datasets down-sampled to the smallest sample. Repertoire overlap used strict matching of CDR3 nucleotide sequence, V gene and J gene, with Jaccard-based multidimensional scaling clustering. On average, thymus samples gave about 810,000 unique TCRB clonotypes, whereas blood samples gave about 84,000.

The sequence was collected from a boy in the first two years of life with a congenital heart defect. Donor details come from another sample of the same person, matched by shared clones. Source material: thymocytes. The chain links TRBV27 with TRBJ2-1; TRBD2 agrees with 8 junctional bases. CDR3 protein: CASSLRTSGDRSNEQFF. The DNA sequence follows: TGTGCCAGCAGTTTGCGAACTAGCGGAGACCGCTCGAATGAGCAGTTCTTC.